This T cell receptor (beta chain) derives from a study of cytomegalovirus exposure and HLA in healthy donors. The CDR3 extends over 12 amino acids. In germline, CDR1 is SQVTM, CDR2 ANQGSEA. Germline trimming cut 5 bases from V and 11 bases from J; bases unmatched to any gene: 9. The PCR was carried out with 60 Vbeta primers and 13 Jbeta primers. TCRdb keeps only in-frame clones here, not all; method: immunoSEQ multiplex PCR. The sample comprises roughly 120,000 clones, 74% of which are singletons, and roughly 4% rests with the top ten. Sequencing used PBMCs. The TCR originated in a woman in her forties or fifties in good health and CMV-seropositive. This chain uses TRBV29-1 with TRBJ1-1; 9 bases line up with TRBD1. DNA of the CDR3: TGCAGCGTTAAACAGGGGGCTCGCTCGGCTTTCTTT. Encoded protein: CSVKQGARSAFF.